This T cell receptor beta chain was obtained from a study of liver allograft versus peripheral blood T cells. About the study: Peripheral blood of the recipients supplied T cell receptor repertoires that were compared with those in transplanted livers.

MiXCR was run by TCRdb on the reads, yielding one entry per CDR3 protein. The sample consists of 8,500 to 10,000 distinct CDR3 sequences, more than 25% of them appearing once. Study results and limitations: Intra-allograft T cell receptor repertoires in the liver reportedly differed from peripheral blood repertoires.

The germline V gene has CDR1 MNHNS and CDR2 SASEGT. CDR3 size: 15 residues. Trimming cost V 0 bases and J 7 bases; bases outside gene matches: 7. By proportion, this clonotype is medium-sized. Its antigen remains unidentified. V and J are TRBV6-1 and TRBJ2-7, with 9 nucleotides matching TRBD1. The source of this sequence is a human patient who had a liver transplant. Part of the T cells may come from the graft donor. Written as DNA, the CDR3 is TGTGCCAGCAGTGAAGCTTGGGACAGGGCCGAGGAGCAGTACTTC. It encodes CASSEAWDRAEEQYF.